The 32 T cell receptor beta chains listed next were all sequenced from one sample in a study of patients and donors after allogeneic stem cell transplantation. TCRdb recomputed calls from the RT-PCR reads with MiXCR, one row per CDR3 protein. This sample has roughly 940,000 distinct CDR3 sequences, with more than 15% found just once. The specimen was blood, either unsorted or a sorted T cell fraction (not recorded which). These receptors all come from a human donor who was either an allogeneic HSCT recipient or a stem cell or donor lymphocyte infusion donor (not recorded which). It is not recorded whose cells these are; they may come from a transplant donor.

The chain combines TRBV5-1 with TRBJ1-1, with a possible D match to TRBD1 (5 bases). Per germline, CDR1 SGHRS and CDR2 YFSETQ. The CDR3 consists of 14 residues. V was shortened by 2 bases and J by 1 base, with 9 bases between the two germline ends. CDR3 in amino acids: CASSFQGPNTEAFF. CDR3 bases: TGCGCCAGCAGCTTCCAGGGCCCGAACACTGAAGCTTTCTTT.

The V and J genes are TRBV4-2 and TRBJ2-1, with D possibly being TRBD1 or TRBD2 (5 bases each). Germline V gives CDR1 LGHNA, CDR2 YNFKEQ. V lost 0 bases and J 8 bases, leaving 20 bases between the germline ends. There are 17 residues in the CDR3. The CDR3 region is CASSQDWGVRGGDEQFF. The DNA for the CDR3 is TGTGCCAGCAGCCAAGATTGGGGCGTCAGAGGAGGTGATGAGCAGTTCTTC.

The sample holds a few counts of this clonotype. The chain recombines TRBV7-9 with TRBJ2-7; TRBD2 matches 7 bases. The germline V gene encodes CDR1 SEHNR and CDR2 FQNEAQ (reference sequence). The ends lost 0 bases at V and 5 bases at J; junction bases unmatched: 7. The CDR3 is 15 amino acids. CDR3 sequence: CASSLARRENHEQYF. The CDR3 DNA is TGTGCCAGCAGCTTAGCAAGGCGGGAGAACCACGAGCAGTACTTC.

The chain recombines TRBV5-1 with TRBJ2-3; either TRBD1 or TRBD2 may fit D (5 bases each). Trimming took off 6 bases at V and 4 bases at J, with 18 bases between the two ends. This CDR3 has 15 amino acids. From germline, CDR1 is SGHRS and CDR2 YFSETQ. The CDR3 bases are TGCGCCAGCACGGAATCCCGGGGCCGGGCAGATACGCAGTATTTT. As protein: CASTESRGRADTQYF.

V usage is TRBV20-1 and J usage is TRBJ1-5; a weak D match, TRBD1 (6 bases). The CDR3 consists of 16 residues. Germline values: CDR1 DFQATT, CDR2 SNEGSKA (reference sequence). Deletions cut 5 bases from V and 0 bases from J, with 17 bases between. Here the CDR3 reads CSAPRTGFSSNQPQHF. The CDR3 DNA reads as TGCAGTGCTCCCCGCACAGGGTTCTCTAGCAATCAGCCCCAGCATTTT.

The chain links TRBV27 to TRBJ2-3, with 8 bases lining up with TRBD1. CDR1 MNHEY and CDR2 SMNVEV come from the germline V gene (reference sequence). CDR3 length equals 16 residues. After removal of 5 bases from V and 4 bases from J, the junction contained 11 bases not matched to a gene. The CDR3 bases are TGTGCCAGCAGTCTTAGGACAGGGAGAGTCTCAGATACGCAGTATTTT. This gives the protein CASSLRTGRVSDTQYF.

The chain uses TRBV29-1 and TRBJ2-3, with 10 bases identical to TRBD2. J was trimmed by 2 bases and V by 5 bases; bases with no gene match: 4. The CDR3 contains 14 residues. Germline V gene data show CDR1 as SQVTM and CDR2 as ANQGSEA. The CDR3 loop is CSVQSGGVTDTQYF. The DNA for the CDR3 is TGCAGCGTTCAAAGCGGGGGGGTCACAGATACGCAGTATTTT.

This clonotype was observed a handful of times. The chain is built from TRBV5-1 and TRBJ2-7, with D hard to call. The germline gives CDR1 SGHRS, CDR2 YFSETQ. V dropped 4 bases and J dropped 3 bases, with 14 bases sitting between them. This CDR3 comprises 14 residues. CDR3 sequence: CASSPGGELYEQYF. As DNA, the CDR3 is TGCGCCAGCAGCCCGGGTGGGGAACTCTACGAGCAGTACTTC.

This clonotype was picked up a small number of times. The chain couples TRBV20-1 to TRBJ2-1, with 12 bases fitting TRBD2. This CDR3 region has 18 residues. V lost 6 bases, J lost 4 bases, and 16 bases stayed unmatched. Germline V gene data show CDR1 as DFQATT and CDR2 as SNEGSKA (reference sequence). The CDR3 is CSAPPSSSGREIYNEQFF. DNA for the CDR3: TGCAGTGCCCCCCCGTCGTCTAGCGGGAGGGAAATTTACAATGAGCAGTTCTTC.

This chain joins TRBV4-2 and TRBJ2-3; possibly TRBD2 for D (7 bases). V dropped 0 bases and J dropped 5 bases, with 18 bases sitting between them. The length of the CDR3 is 17 residues. CDR1 LGHNA and CDR2 YNFKEQ come from the germline V gene. This CDR3 reads CASSQDSKGGGGDTQYF. In DNA form, the CDR3 reads TGTGCCAGCAGCCAAGATTCGAAGGGGGGGGGCGGAGATACGCAGTATTTT.

The chain combines TRBV10-3 with TRBJ2-6; 9 nucleotides align to TRBD1. Germline V lookup: CDR1 ENHRY, CDR2 SYGVKD. CDR3 length equals 15 residues. The ends lost 8 bases at V and 1 base at J; junction bases unmatched: 3. The DNA of the CDR3 is TGTGCCATCGGGACAGGGAATTCTGGGGCCAACGTCCTGACTTTC. Translating it yields CAIGTGNSGANVLTF.

V usage is TRBV4-3 and J usage is TRBJ2-7, with TRBD1 matching over 9 bases. The CDR3 extends over 19 amino acids. Germline-derived CDR1 and CDR2 are LGHNA and YSLEER. V lost 0 bases, J lost 2 bases, and 14 bases stayed unmatched. The CDR3 spells CASSQDGGWYGTGTYEQYF. CDR3 DNA sequence: TGCGCCAGCAGCCAAGATGGGGGGTGGTATGGGACAGGGACCTACGAGCAGTACTTC.

In this sample, this clonotype turned up a few times. The V and J genes are TRBV15 and TRBJ1-1; TRBD1 aligns across 10 bases. Trimming took 4 bases from V and 8 from J; bases not matched to a gene: 4. The CDR3 is made up of 13 amino acids. CDR1 is LNHNV, CDR2 YYDKDF, per germline (reference sequence). CDR3 residues: CATSTDRGLEAFF. The CDR3 nucleotides are TGTGCCACCAGCACCGACAGGGGGCTGGAAGCTTTCTTT.

The V and J genes are TRBV13 and TRBJ2-3, with TRBD2 matching over 14 bases. The V segment lost 5 bases and the J segment 2 bases; nucleotides outside the gene matches: 12. Germline-derived CDR1 and CDR2 are PRHDT and FYEKMQ (reference sequence). The CDR3 totals 19 residues. The CDR3 DNA reads as TGTGCCAGCAGCATCTTGAGACTAGCGGGAGGGCCAGACACAGATACGCAGTATTTT. It yields the protein CASSILRLAGGPDTDTQYF.

This clonotype was counted many times. The chain employs TRBV12-3 or TRBV12-4 and TRBJ2-4, with 11 bases identical to TRBD1. With 5 bases clipped from V and 7 bases from J, the junction kept 4 bases outside the gene matches. The CDR3 spans 14 residues. Here the CDR3 DNA reads TGTGCCAGCAGTCCCGGGACAGGGGGGAACATTCAGTACTTC. Amino acids: CASSPGTGGNIQYF.

The chain joins TRBV12-3 or TRBV12-4 to TRBJ2-5, with 8 positions matching TRBD1. This CDR3 region has 14 residues. Trimming at V came to 6 bases and at J to 5 bases, leaving 8 bases not matched to a gene. The CDR3 DNA is TGTGCCAGCAGCCCAGGACAGGGTATGGAGACCCAGTACTTC. This sequence encodes CASSPGQGMETQYF.

This clonotype was detected a few times. Here the CDR3 reads CASSKGQGANVLTF. CDR3 nucleotides: TGCGCCAGCAGCAAGGGACAGGGGGCCAACGTCCTGACTTTC. This chain connects TRBV5-1 to TRBJ2-6, with 7 bases identical to TRBD1. The CDR3 spans 14 residues. Germline-derived CDR1 and CDR2 are SGHRS and YFSETQ. V was pared by 4 bases and J by 4 bases, with 2 bases of the junction left unmatched.

The chain carries TRBV7-8 and TRBJ2-7; 10 nucleotides agree with TRBD2. The germline gives CDR1 SGHVS, CDR2 FQNEAQ. This CDR3 spans 17 amino acids. The V and J ends lost 1 base and 2 bases, in that order; junction bases with no gene match: 8. For the CDR3, the DNA is TGTGCCAGCAGCTTAGTAGGGCGGCTAGCGGGGGCCTACGAGCAGTACTTC. It specifies CASSLVGRLAGAYEQYF.

The chain is built from TRBV7-2 and TRBJ2-1; the D gene is possibly TRBD2 (6 bases). Trimming took 2 bases from V and 3 from J, leaving 17 bases between them. Per germline, CDR1 SGHTA and CDR2 FQGNSA. The CDR3 is 17 residues long. DNA of the CDR3: TGTGCCAGCAGCTTAAGACGTCGGGAGCGAGACTACAATGAGCAGTTCTTC. Encoded protein: CASSLRRRERDYNEQFF.

The table lists this clonotype with a few counts. The V gene is TRBV4-3, the J gene TRBJ2-7; 7 bases are a match to TRBD2. CDR1 LGHNA and CDR2 YSLEER come from the germline V gene. V lost 0 bases and J lost 1; bases outside the gene matches: 6. The CDR3 consists of 16 residues. The CDR3 bases are TGCGCCAGCAGCCAAGATGAGTCTAGCGGATCCTACGAGCAGTACTTC. Protein: CASSQDESSGSYEQYF.

There are a few counts of this clonotype. The V and J genes are TRBV12-3 or TRBV12-4 and TRBJ1-4; D is undetermined. The V and J ends lost 6 bases and 7 bases respectively, with 18 bases between them. The CDR3 totals 15 residues. The CDR3 nucleotides are TGTGCCAGCAGCCCTTATCCCCGAGAGGCTGAAAAACTGTTTTTT. Encoded protein: CASSPYPREAEKLFF.

Many counts were recorded for this clonotype. The rearrangement links TRBV5-1 to TRBJ2-2; D may be TRBD1 (6 bases). The CDR3 loop spans 16 amino acids. V lost 4 bases and J 6 bases, leaving 19 bases between the germline ends. The germline V gene has CDR1 SGHRS and CDR2 YFSETQ. CDR3 region: CASSGWTENLPGELFF. For the CDR3, the DNA is TGCGCCAGCAGCGGGTGGACAGAGAACCTCCCCGGGGAGCTGTTTTTT.

V usage is TRBV7-6 and J usage is TRBJ2-5; the D gene could be TRBD1 or TRBD2 (5 bases each). Trimming pared 2 bases from V and 5 bases from J, leaving 9 bases between. Germline V CDR1 and CDR2: SGHVS, FNYEAQ. CDR3 size: 13 residues. Here the CDR3 DNA reads TGTGCCAGCAGCTTACTAGAGGGGGAGACCCAGTACTTC. Translated: CASSLLEGETQYF.

J is TRBJ1-2 and V is TRBV29-1; TRBD1 matches at 8 bases. Germline CDR1 reads SQVTM; CDR2 reads ANQGSEA. Germline trimming cut 7 bases from V and 7 bases from J; bases unmatched to any gene: 11. The CDR3 extends over 13 amino acids. CDR3 nucleotides: TGCAGCGCAGACGACAGGGGAGCGGGTGGCTACACCTTC. Its translation is CSADDRGAGGYTF.

This clonotype has more than one count but fewer than ten. The V call is TRBV3-1, the J call TRBJ2-7; TRBD2 agrees at 8 bases. CDR1 is LGHDT, CDR2 YNNKEL, per germline (reference sequence). CDR3 length: 15 residues. V shed 8 bases and J 0 bases; nucleotides not matched to a gene: 9. The CDR3 nucleotides read TGTGCCAGCGCTGTGGCCGGGACTAGCTCCTACGAGCAGTACTTC. Its protein product is CASAVAGTSSYEQYF.

The rearrangement uses TRBV7-2 and TRBJ1-1; 7 bases agree with TRBD1. The CDR3 is 14 residues long. Germline loops: CDR1 SGHTA, CDR2 FQGNSA. After removal of 4 bases from V and 4 bases from J, the junction contained 6 bases not matched to a gene. CDR3: CASSSKTGSTEAFF. The CDR3 region has the DNA TGTGCCAGCAGCTCTAAGACAGGGAGCACTGAAGCTTTCTTT.

V usage is TRBV6-1 and J usage is TRBJ2-2, with TRBD2 matching 10 bases. Per the germline V gene, CDR1 is MNHNS and CDR2 is SASEGT. This CDR3 comprises 17 residues. Unmatched junction bases numbered 7, after V lost 4 bases and J lost 2 bases. Here the CDR3 DNA reads TGTGCCAGCAGTGGCGCACTAGCGGGGTTAAACACCGGGGAGCTGTTTTTT. This translates into CASSGALAGLNTGELFF.

This clonotype was picked up a small number of times. J is TRBJ2-3 and V is TRBV25-1; no clear D gene. V was trimmed by 2 bases and J by 8 bases, leaving 14 bases between them. The CDR3 covers 14 residues. Germline V gene lookup returns CDR1 MGHDK and CDR2 SYGVNS. Here the CDR3 DNA reads TGTGCCAGCAGTGAAGCCGGCCAGCTGGGTACGCAGTATTTT. Translated, it gives CASSEAGQLGTQYF.

This clonotype has just a few counts. The CDR3 loop reads CASSQFRGAEAFF. The CDR3 nucleotides are TGTGCCAGCAGCCAATTTAGGGGGGCTGAAGCTTTCTTT. The chain carries TRBV12-3 or TRBV12-4 and TRBJ1-1; the D gene is possibly TRBD1 (6 bases). Trimming took off 6 bases at V and 6 bases at J, with 14 bases between the two ends. There are 13 residues in the CDR3.

This clonotype was seen only a few times. This chain connects TRBV12-3 or TRBV12-4 to TRBJ2-7; 7 nucleotides agree with TRBD2. The CDR3 is made up of 14 amino acids. V gave up 5 bases and J gave up 7 bases; unmatched junction bases: 11. The CDR3 loop is CASSINRLAGEQYF. CDR3 DNA: TGTGCCAGCAGTATCAACCGACTAGCTGGTGAGCAGTACTTC.

Ten or more counts support this clonotype. The J gene is TRBJ1-5, the V gene TRBV6-5; D may be TRBD1 (6 bases). Germline V CDR1 and CDR2: MNHEY, SVGAGI. The CDR3 contains 16 residues. Trimming left V 2 bases short and J 1 base short, with 12 bases between. CDR3 coding DNA: TGTGCCAGCAGTTACGGGAGGGGGATCAGCAATCAGCCCCAGCATTTT. Its protein product is CASSYGRGISNQPQHF.

The rearrangement links TRBV18 to TRBJ2-1; 7 nucleotides line up with TRBD2. CDR1 is KGHSH and CDR2 is LQKENI in the germline V gene. The CDR3 covers 14 residues. Losses at the gene ends were 5 bases for V and 6 bases for J; bases not matched to a gene: 7. The CDR3 sequence: CASSEASGSNEQFF. The CDR3 nucleotides are TGTGCCAGCTCAGAAGCTAGCGGATCCAATGAGCAGTTCTTC.